These T cell receptor beta chains were read from a single sample in a study of beta chain features in type 1 diabetes. Profiled with immunoSEQ multiplex PCR; TCRdb holds only in-frame clones, not every one. The sample lists 150,000 to 200,000 clones; about 63% were seen once. Sequenced sample: naive CD4+ T cells from blood. All receptors come from a man aged 25 to 45 with type 1 diabetes. CDR3s include the opening cysteine and the closing phenylalanine or tryptophan. The order of the fields is V gene, J gene, D gene, clone size, CDR3 DNA, CDR3 protein. A D gene is named only where the DNA matches it firmly. Expanded clones are given a class, and other clones once, few, many or no size at all.

TRBV10-3,TRBJ2-3,.,.,TGTGCCACCCTGGGGGCCACAGATACGCAGTATTTT,CATLGATDTQYF
TRBV4-2,TRBJ2-7,.,.,TGTGCCAGCAGCCAAGACCGCCGAGACGCGATAGCGTACTTC,CASSQDRRDAIAYF
TRBV11-2,TRBJ2-7,TRBD1,.,TGTGCCAGCAGCTTAGGATCTGGACAGGGGTTAATGTACTTC,CASSLGSGQGLMYF
TRBV9,TRBJ2-5,.,.,TGTGCCAGCAGCGCCAGTACAGGGAACCAAGAGACCCAGTACTTC,CASSASTGNQETQYF
TRBV30,TRBJ2-3,.,once,TGTGCCTGGAGTCGGGGAGGGGGGAGCACAGATACGCAGTATTTT,CAWSRGGGSTDTQYF
TRBV29-1,TRBJ2-3,.,.,TGCAGCGCCATCGGGGGCAGCACAGATACGCAGTATTTT,CSAIGGSTDTQYF
TRBV30,TRBJ1-2,.,.,TGTGCCTGGAGTGGAGGGTTCGGCTACACCTTC,CAWSGGFGYTF
TRBV30,TRBJ2-6,TRBD1,.,TGTGCCTGGAGTGATGGGACAGCGACCTCTGGGGCCAACGTCCTGACTTTC,CAWSDGTATSGANVLTF
TRBV7-2,TRBJ2-5,.,.,TGTGCCAGCAGCAGACAGGGAGGACAGACCCAGTACTTC,CASSRQGGQTQYF
TRBV27,TRBJ1-2,.,.,TGTGCCAGCAGTTCGCCTCTGACAGACTATGGCTACACCTTC,CASSSPLTDYGYTF
TRBV9,TRBJ1-1,.,.,TGTGCCAGCAGCGTAGTACAGGGCGTGATACCTTTCTTT,CASSVVQGVIPFF
TRBV5-1,TRBJ2-5,TRBD2,once,TGCGCCAGCAGCTTGGCCCTAGCGGGGGCCCAAGAGACCCAGTACTTC,CASSLALAGAQETQYF
TRBV7-6,TRBJ2-5,TRBD1,.,TGTGCCAGCAGCTCCCGCAGGGGACAGGAGACCCAGTACTTC,CASSSRRGQETQYF
TRBV4-3,TRBJ2-1,TRBD1,few,TGCGCCAGCAGCCAAGGACAGGGGGCTGTCAATGAGCAGTTCTTC,CASSQGQGAVNEQFF
TRBV5-6,TRBJ2-3,TRBD2,.,TGTGCCAGCAGCTTAAGACTAGCGGGGAGCACAGATACGCAGTATTTT,CASSLRLAGSTDTQYF
TRBV13,TRBJ2-7,.,.,TGTGCCAGCAGCCCCCGGACCGGAGAGCAGTACTTC,CASSPRTGEQYF